This T cell receptor (beta chain) appears in the sequencing data of a study of human T cells and chemical hapten exposure. Looking at the study overall: Patients were mainly female, each with alopecia areata, totalis or universalis.

This clonotype was counted ten times or more. CDR3 length: 14 residues. The ends were cut back, 0 bases at V and 8 bases at J, with 10 bases in the middle. From germline, CDR1 is SEHNR and CDR2 FQNEAQ (reference sequence). Stated time point: patch test 1, 2 weeks after DPC sensitization. The treatment was: therapeutic diphenylcyclopropenone sensitization with weekly scalp DPC. MiXCR, run by TCRdb on the RACE reads, gives a single entry per CDR3 protein. The table has roughly 120,000 distinct CDR3 sequences, around 10% seen once. This material consisted of whole blood, taken in connection with sensitization to the hapten diphenylcyclopropenone (DPC). J is TRBJ1-4 and V is TRBV7-9, with D unresolved. The sequence derives from a woman aged 45-65 years with alopecia areata. Some clones in this sample may be carry-over from other donors' samples. CDR3: CASSLAVGVEKLFF. CDR3 nucleotides: TGTGCCAGCAGCTTAGCAGTCGGAGTGGAAAAACTGTTTTTT.